This TCR beta chain was identified in a study of blood T cell repertoires in COVID-19. Study at large: The United States, Italy and Spain provided the acute and convalescent COVID-19 samples. Sources were T cells, B-cell-depleted T cells, or PBMCs; the material itself was cDNA or gDNA.

Seattle participants joined during active infection and were tracked over time. The CDR3 is 15 amino acids. V lost 5 bases and J 7 bases, leaving 17 bases between the germline ends. Germline V gene lookup returns CDR1 SGHTA and CDR2 FQGNSA. Methods used by the authors: Estimated nucleated cell counts came from reference gene primer amplification. TCRdb's copy holds only in-frame clones and misses some; the assay was immunoSEQ multiplex PCR. V, J and clone size are those of that table, while D and trimming were read from the DNA. The top ten hold less than 6.5% of the sample, which has roughly 180,000 clones, more than 75% seen once.

The material sequenced was peripheral blood. The sequence was obtained from a woman in her forties or fifties with COVID-19, enrolled during active disease. The gene calls are TRBV7-2 and TRBJ2-2; D possibly corresponds to TRBD1 (6 bases). CDR3 protein: CASSLTQQGIGELFF. The CDR3 region has the DNA TGTGCCAGCAGCCTAACACAACAGGGAATCGGGGAGCTGTTTTTT.